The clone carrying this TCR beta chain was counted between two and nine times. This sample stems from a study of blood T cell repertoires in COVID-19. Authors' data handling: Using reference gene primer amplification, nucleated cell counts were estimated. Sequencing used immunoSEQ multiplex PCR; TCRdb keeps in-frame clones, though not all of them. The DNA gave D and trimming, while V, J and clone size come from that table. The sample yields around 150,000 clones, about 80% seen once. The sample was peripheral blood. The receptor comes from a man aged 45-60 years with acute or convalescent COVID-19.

The CDR3 sequence: CSVEQGNIQYF. CDR3 in DNA: TGCAGCGTTGAACAGGGAAACATTCAGTACTTC. This sequence joins TRBV29-1 and TRBJ2-4; TRBD1 is a possible D gene (5 bases). The CDR3 is made up of 11 amino acids. CDR1 is SQVTM and CDR2 is ANQGSEA in the germline V gene. V was cut by 2 bases and J by 6 bases, with 5 bases left in between.